Presented here are 5 T cell receptor beta chains from one specimen sequenced in a study of T-cell memory formation after mild COVID-19. TCRdb used MiXCR to reprocess the 5' RACE reads, holding one entry per CDR3 protein. This table holds 400,000 or so distinct CDR3 sequences, more than 20% found once. Sequencing input: PBMCs or a T cell subset sorted from them (not recorded which). The receptor set was obtained from an adult woman who had mild COVID-19 (a few samples of this study predate the infection). Cell type and time point are not known.

The chain combines TRBV24-1 with TRBJ1-2, with D possibly being TRBD1 (6 bases). The CDR3 runs 14 residues. V dropped 5 bases and J dropped 0 bases, with 9 bases sitting between them. The V gene's germline CDR1 is KGHDR and CDR2 SFDVKD. This chain's CDR3 is CATSGAGANYGYTF. CDR3 coding DNA: TGTGCCACCAGTGGGGCAGGGGCTAACTATGGCTACACCTTC.

This chain connects TRBV20-1 to TRBJ2-1, with 10 positions matching TRBD2. CDR1 and CDR2 from the germline V gene are DFQATT and SNEGSKA (reference sequence). The CDR3 extends over 15 amino acids. V shed 5 bases and J 9 bases; nucleotides not matched to a gene: 13. Written as DNA, the CDR3 is TGCAGTGCTCCGCAACGACTAGCGGGTGGAGGTGAGCAGTTCTTC. Protein: CSAPQRLAGGGEQFF.

This chain connects TRBV29-1 to TRBJ1-1, with no clear D. The CDR3 is 13 residues long. Trimming shortened V by 5 bases and J by 1 base, and 11 bases separated the two germline ends. Germline values: CDR1 SQVTM, CDR2 ANQGSEA. The CDR3 DNA sequence: TGCAGCGTTCGAGGGTATAGGAACACTGAAGCTTTCTTT. It translates to CSVRGYRNTEAFF.

This clonotype was counted only a few times. This chain uses TRBV20-1 with TRBJ2-2; D tentatively reads TRBD1 or TRBD2 (5 bases each). CDR3 length equals 13 residues. Trimming took 2 bases from V and 6 from J, leaving 10 bases between them. The V gene's germline CDR1 is DFQATT and CDR2 SNEGSKA (reference sequence). CDR3 loop: CSARRGRSGELFF. DNA of the CDR3: TGCAGTGCTAGAAGGGGACGGTCCGGGGAGCTGTTTTTT.

A few counts support this clonotype. The CDR3 is CASSEAGRGGGKNIQYF. Written as DNA, the CDR3 is TGTGCCAGCAGTGAGGCGGGGCGCGGAGGAGGCAAAAACATTCAGTACTTC. The V call is TRBV25-1, the J call TRBJ2-4, with a weak D call TRBD2 (6 bases). Trimming stripped 3 bases from V and 3 bases from J, with 18 bases between. The CDR3 spans 17 residues. CDR1 and CDR2 (germline): MGHDK, SYGVNS.